Listed below are T cell receptor beta chains from one sample, sequenced in a study of beta chain features in type 1 diabetes. Measured with immunoSEQ multiplex PCR; TCRdb has only the in-frame clones, and not every one. The sample gives 350,000 or so clones, around a fifth of which show up once; approximately 0.046% is in the top ten. Sequencing was done on a sample of naive CD4+ T cells from blood. All receptors derive from a woman aged 18-30 years in good health. Each CDR3 is given with its conserved first and last residue. Fields, in order: D gene, J gene, clone size, V gene, CDR3 DNA, CDR3 protein. The D gene is left open where the match is weak. Some rows mark clone size as missing; the rest say once, few, many or name a class of expanded clone.

>.|TRBJ2-2|few|TRBV11-3
TGTGCCAGCAGCTTAGTACTTAGCGCGGTGAACACCGGGGAGCTGTTTTTT
CASSLVLSAVNTGELFF
>.|TRBJ1-1|few|TRBV7-8
TGTGCCAGCAGCTTAGAACGGGGGAACACTGAAGCTTTCTTT
CASSLERGNTEAFF
>.|TRBJ1-2|few|TRBV12-5
TGTGCTAGTGGTTTGGTTGCGGGGGCGACATCGGATGGCTACACCTTC
CASGLVAGATSDGYTF
>.|TRBJ1-4|.|TRBV30
TGTGCCTGGAGTCGGCGGGGTAATGAAAAACTGTTTTTT
CAWSRRGNEKLFF
>TRBD2|TRBJ2-1|few|TRBV4-1
TGCGCCAGCAGCCTGGGACTAGCGGGAATCAATGAGCAGTTCTTC
CASSLGLAGINEQFF
>TRBD1|TRBJ2-1|few|TRBV30
TGTGCCTGGAGTCCGGGACAGGGGACGTTCTTC
CAWSPGQGTFF
>.|TRBJ2-2|few|TRBV6-1
TGTGCCAGCAGTGAAGCACTAGCCTCCCGGGAGCTGTTTTTT
CASSEALASRELFF
>TRBD2|TRBJ2-1|.|TRBV5-1
TGCGCCAGCAGCTTAGGCGTAGCGGGGGCCGAGCAGTTCTTC
CASSLGVAGAEQFF
>.|TRBJ1-1|few|TRBV7-2
TGTGCCAGCAGCACGACAGGAACTAACACTGAAGCTTTCTTT
CASSTTGTNTEAFF
>.|TRBJ2-2|.|TRBV7-8
TGTGCCAGCAGCTTAGTCGGGGTCGGGGCGAACACCGGGGAGCTGTTTTTT
CASSLVGVGANTGELFF
>TRBD2|TRBJ2-7|.|TRBV9
TGTGCCAGCAGCACGGGACTAGTGTCCTACGAGCAGTACTTC
CASSTGLVSYEQYF
>TRBD1|TRBJ2-7|.|TRBV27
TGTGCCAGCAGTTTATCGGACAGGGACGAGCAGTACTTC
CASSLSDRDEQYF
>.|TRBJ1-2|.|TRBV30
TGTGCCTGGAGTCATAAGGGGAACTATGGCTACACCTTC
CAWSHKGNYGYTF
>TRBD2|TRBJ2-2|few|TRBV4-1
TGCGCCAGCAGCCGCAAGCGGGGGGGCTCCACCGGGGAGCTGTTTTTT
CASSRKRGGSTGELFF
>.|TRBJ1-1|.|TRBV2
TGTGCCAGCAGTTCCTCAGGTGAAGCTTTCTTT
CASSSSGEAFF
>TRBD2|TRBJ2-7|few|TRBV7-9
TGTGCCAGCAGCCCCCGAGGCGGGAGCGACGAGCAGTACTTC
CASSPRGGSDEQYF
>.|TRBJ1-1|.|TRBV5-1
TGCGCCAGCAGCTTGCTTGCAGGGCTGGATACTGAAGCTTTCTTT
CASSLLAGLDTEAFF
>TRBD2|TRBJ2-4|few|TRBV5-1
TGCGCCAGCAGCCCGGGACTAGCGGGGGCTTGGGGAAACATTCAGTACTTC
CASSPGLAGAWGNIQYF
>.|TRBJ1-1|few|TRBV7-9
TGTGCCAGCAGCCCCGCCGAGGGAGCTTTCTTT
CASSPAEGAFF
>TRBD2|TRBJ2-7|few|TRBV10-3
TGTGCCATCAGTCGGGGGGGCGGCGAGCAGTACTTC
CAISRGGGEQYF
>TRBD2|TRBJ2-5|once|TRBV9
TGTGCCAGCAGCGTAGTAGGAGCGGGAGGCCAAGAGACCCAGTACTTC
CASSVVGAGGQETQYF
>TRBD1|TRBJ1-2|.|TRBV7-3
TGTGCCAGCAGCTTATCTAACAGGGGGGGCTACACCTTC
CASSLSNRGGYTF
>TRBD2|TRBJ2-5|few|TRBV7-9
TGTGCCAGCAGCCGCGGGAGGGGAGAGACCCAGTACTTC
CASSRGRGETQYF
>.|TRBJ2-5|few|TRBV6-1
TGTGCCAGCAGTCAACTAAGAGAGACCCAGTACTTC
CASSQLRETQYF
>.|TRBJ2-6|.|TRBV27
TGTGCCAGCAGTTTCCGGTCTATCTCTGGGGCCAACGTCCTGACTTTC
CASSFRSISGANVLTF
>TRBD2|TRBJ2-1|.|TRBV5-1
TGCGCCAGCAGCATTGGACTAGCGGGGGCCTACAATGAGCAGTTCTTC
CASSIGLAGAYNEQFF
>TRBD2|TRBJ2-1|few|TRBV10-3
TGTGCCATCAGACTAGCGGGAGGGGATGAGCAGTTCTTC
CAIRLAGGDEQFF
>.|TRBJ2-1|.|TRBV6-1
TGTGCCAGCAGTGAAGCGGGGGCGGTCAATGAGCAGTTCTTC
CASSEAGAVNEQFF
>.|TRBJ2-2|.|TRBV5-4
TGTGCCAGCAGCTTAGGACTAATGGACACCGGGGAGCTGTTTTTT
CASSLGLMDTGELFF
>TRBD2|TRBJ2-2|.|TRBV6-6
TGTGCCAGCAACCTTAGCGGGGGGAACACCGGGGAGCTGTTTTTT
CASNLSGGNTGELFF
>.|TRBJ1-1|few|TRBV6-5
TGTGCCAGCAGTCAAACTACTGAAGCTTTCTTT
CASSQTTEAFF
>TRBD2|TRBJ2-2|.|TRBV5-1
TGCGCCAGCAGCTTGGGGCTAGCGGGAGCCGGGGAGCTGTTTTTT
CASSLGLAGAGELFF
>TRBD2|TRBJ2-1|.|TRBV7-3
TGTGCCAGCAGCCCGAGGACTAGCGGGGGCTGGAATGAGCAGTTCTTC
CASSPRTSGGWNEQFF
>TRBD2|TRBJ2-3|few|TRBV15
TGTGCCACCAGCAGCCCACAGCGCGCTAGCGGGAGAACAGATACGCAGTATTTT
CATSSPQRASGRTDTQYF
>.|TRBJ1-1|few|TRBV7-2
TGTGCCAGCAGCCCCAGGGAGGCCACTGAAGCTTTCTTT
CASSPREATEAFF
>.|TRBJ1-1|.|TRBV25-1
TGTGCCAGCAGTGAATCCGGGAGGAACACTGAAGCTTTCTTT
CASSESGRNTEAFF
>TRBD1|TRBJ2-1|.|TRBV5-4
TGTGCCAGCAGCGCCGGGACAGCTTACAATGAGCAGTTCTTC
CASSAGTAYNEQFF
>.|TRBJ2-7|.|TRBV19
TGTGCCAGTAGTATGAACAGGGCCTACGAGCAGTACTTC
CASSMNRAYEQYF
>TRBD1|TRBJ1-2|few|TRBV9
TGTGCCAGCACGACCGGAGGACAGGTTCACGGCTACACCTTC
CASTTGGQVHGYTF
>.|TRBJ1-2|.|TRBV15
TGTGCCACCAGCAGAGAACTCGGTGATGGCTACACCTTC
CATSRELGDGYTF
>TRBD1|TRBJ1-2|few|TRBV4-1
TGCGCCAGCAGCCAAGTTGGGACAGGGGAACGTGGCTACACCTTC
CASSQVGTGERGYTF
>.|TRBJ1-3|few|TRBV18
TGTGCCAGCTCACCAGGCAGCGAGGGAAACACCATATATTTT
CASSPGSEGNTIYF
>TRBD2|TRBJ2-3|many|TRBV30
TGTGCCTGGAACCCAGGACTAGCGGGATCAGATACGCAGTATTTT
CAWNPGLAGSDTQYF
>TRBD2|TRBJ2-5|.|TRBV4-3
TGCGCCAGCAGCCAAGGGTGGAGCGGGGGAGAGACCCAGTACTTC
CASSQGWSGGETQYF
>.|TRBJ1-2|few|TRBV29-1
TGCAGCGTTGTTCGGGGCTACACCTTC
CSVVRGYTF
>.|TRBJ2-3|.|TRBV7-9
TGTGCCAGCAGCTTAGGGGGGCCTATGAACCCAGATACGCAGTATTTT
CASSLGGPMNPDTQYF